The 27 T cell receptor beta chains listed next were all sequenced from one sample in a study of cytomegalovirus exposure and HLA in healthy donors. 13 Jbeta primers and 60 Vbeta primers were used for the PCR. Profiled with immunoSEQ multiplex PCR; TCRdb holds only in-frame clones, not every one. In the table there are under 95,000 clones, 60% to 85% of which are singletons. Sequencing used PBMCs. These receptor sequences come from a boy between 5 and 17 years old in good health and CMV-seronegative.

J is TRBJ2-7 and V is TRBV2, with D perhaps TRBD2 (5 bases). Trimming removed 5 bases at V and 7 bases at J, with 12 bases between. Germline loops: CDR1 SNHLY, CDR2 FYNNEI. There are 12 residues in the CDR3. In DNA, the CDR3 is TGTGCCAGCAGTCCCGGACTCTGGGAGCAGTACTTC. Translating gives CASSPGLWEQYF.

Details on this clone: This specimen includes other DNA sequences encoding the same CDR3. The gene calls are TRBV27 and TRBJ2-7; 12 bases match TRBD2. J lost 4 bases, V lost 2 bases, and 0 bases had no gene match. The CDR3 contains 14 residues. CDR1 and CDR2 (germline): MNHEY, SMNVEV (reference sequence). The CDR3 protein is CASSLGLAGYEQYF. CDR3 nucleotides: TGTGCCAGCAGTTTAGGACTAGCGGGGTACGAGCAGTACTTC.

This clone was detected a few times. The chain recombines TRBV4-3 with TRBJ2-7, with D tentatively TRBD2 (6 bases). This CDR3 has 15 amino acids. Germline V gene sequence: CDR1 LGHNA, CDR2 YSLEER. The V gene lost 2 bases and the J gene lost 5 bases, with 16 bases spanning the gap. DNA of the CDR3: TGCGCCAGCAGCCAAAAATGGGGGGAAGGGCACGAGCAGTACTTC. Its translation is CASSQKWGEGHEQYF.

This clone was found a few times. The chain is built from TRBV28 and TRBJ2-7; TRBD1 aligns across 11 bases. The CDR3 has 15 residues. V lost 3 bases to trimming and J lost 3 bases; unmatched junction nucleotides: 4. Germline loops: CDR1 MDHEN, CDR2 SYDVKM. In DNA form, the CDR3 reads TGTGCCAGCAGTTTGGTAGGGACAGGGGGCTACGAGCAGTACTTC. Translated, it gives CASSLVGTGGYEQYF.

This chain uses TRBV28 with TRBJ1-5; D remains ambiguous. The CDR3 has 12 residues. Trimming removed 3 bases from V and 5 bases from J, with 5 bases in between. CDR1 and CDR2 from the germline V gene are MDHEN and SYDVKM. The CDR3 sequence is CASSFSDQPQHF. The CDR3 nucleotides read TGTGCCAGCAGTTTCTCCGATCAGCCCCAGCATTTT.

This clone was observed a handful of times. The chain combines TRBV6-1 with TRBJ1-2; no clear D. Between the trimmed V and J ends, which lost 1 base and 6 bases, there was a span of 18 bases. The CDR3 consists of 16 residues. Germline CDR1 and CDR2: MNHNS and SASEGT. The CDR3 loop reads CASSEGLLIAYNGYTF. In nucleotides, the CDR3 is TGTGCCAGCAGTGAAGGTCTGTTGATAGCTTATAATGGCTACACCTTC.

The chain links TRBV6-5 to TRBJ2-7; D might be TRBD1 (6 bases). Germline values: CDR1 MNHEY, CDR2 SVGAGI. V dropped 8 bases and J dropped 1 base, with 12 bases sitting between them. The CDR3 runs to 13 residues. The CDR3 bases are TGTGCCAGCCGGGACATTGATTCCTACGAGCAGTACTTC. Its translation: CASRDIDSYEQYF.

The chain uses TRBV4-3 and TRBJ2-7; possible D gene TRBD2, 6 bases. Germline lookup yields CDR1 LGHNA and CDR2 YSLEER. The CDR3 loop spans 15 amino acids. Between the trimmed V and J ends, which lost 4 bases and 1 base, there was a span of 14 bases. The CDR3 DNA sequence: TGCGCCAGCAGCCTATCCTTAGCGGAATCCTACGAGCAGTACTTC. It codes for CASSLSLAESYEQYF.

The chain joins TRBV29-1 to TRBJ2-2; no definite D call. Trimming left V 4 bases short and J 5 bases short, with 8 bases between. The CDR3 sequence is 12 residues long. The germline gives CDR1 SQVTM, CDR2 ANQGSEA. This chain's CDR3 is CSVVRETGELFF. CDR3 bases: TGCAGCGTTGTACGAGAAACCGGGGAGCTGTTTTTT.

This clone was detected only once. V usage is TRBV28 and J usage is TRBJ1-1, with D possibly being TRBD1 (5 bases). The V and J ends lost 3 bases and 3 bases respectively, with 14 bases between them. Germline values: CDR1 MDHEN, CDR2 SYDVKM. The CDR3 contains 15 residues. The CDR3 spells CASSFEGDRDTEAFF. The CDR3 DNA reads TGTGCCAGCAGTTTCGAAGGGGATAGGGACACTGAAGCTTTCTTT.

This clone showed up just a few times. The V and J genes are TRBV5-4 and TRBJ1-2; 8 positions agree with TRBD1. The germline V gene encodes CDR1 SGHNT and CDR2 YYREEE (reference sequence). V lost 0 bases to trimming and J lost 6 bases; unmatched junction nucleotides: 10. This CDR3 has 16 amino acids. CDR3 region: CASSLGTEGQVHGYTF. The CDR3 region has the DNA TGTGCCAGCAGCTTGGGGACCGAGGGACAGGTTCATGGCTACACCTTC.

A single count supports this clone. The rearrangement joins TRBV5-6 to TRBJ1-2; D is uncertain. The ends were cut back, 4 bases at V and 4 bases at J, with 8 bases in the middle. This CDR3 has 12 amino acids. Germline V lookup: CDR1 SGHDT, CDR2 YYEEEE. The CDR3 sequence: CASSATPYGYTF. In DNA form, the CDR3 reads TGTGCCAGCAGCGCCACACCCTATGGCTACACCTTC.

A single count supports this clone. The V call is TRBV7-9, the J call TRBJ2-1, with no clear D. Germline V gene sequence: CDR1 SEHNR, CDR2 FQNEAQ (reference sequence). The CDR3 is 10 residues long. With 5 bases removed from V and 12 bases from J, the gap between germline ends came to 8 bases. The CDR3 DNA follows: TGTGCCAGCAGCCAAAGAGCGCAGTTCTTC. It encodes CASSQRAQFF. The full variable domain, in which reference TRBV7-9 and TRBJ2-1 provide the parts outside the CDR3, is DTGVSQNPRHKITKRGQNVTFRCDPISEHNRLYWYRQTLGQGPEFLTYFQNEAQLEKSRLLSDRFSAERPKGSFSTLEIQRTEQGDSAMYLCASSQRAQFFGPGTRLTVL.

The J gene is TRBJ1-2, the V gene TRBV7-9, with D perhaps TRBD1 (6 bases). V lost 5 bases, J lost 2 bases, and 18 bases lay in between. CDR1 and CDR2 (germline): SEHNR, FQNEAQ (reference sequence). The CDR3 has 16 amino acids. The CDR3: CASSPAGGGANYGYTF. CDR3 coding DNA: TGTGCCAGCAGCCCTGCGGGGGGGGGCGCCAACTATGGCTACACCTTC. The complete variable domain, with remaining parts taken from reference TRBV7-9 and TRBJ1-2, reads DTGVSQNPRHKITKRGQNVTFRCDPISEHNRLYWYRQTLGQGPEFLTYFQNEAQLEKSRLLSDRFSAERPKGSFSTLEIQRTEQGDSAMYLCASSPAGGGANYGYTFGSGTRLTVV.

The table lists this clone with a few counts. The rearrangement links TRBV30 to TRBJ1-5; TRBD1 agrees at 7 bases. The CDR3 runs 15 residues. Germline V lookup: CDR1 GTSNPN, CDR2 SVGIG (reference sequence). The ends lost 3 bases at V and 4 bases at J; junction bases unmatched: 9. The CDR3 nucleotides read TGTGCCTGGAGCTCTTACAGGGGCGGGAATCAGCCCCAGCATTTT. This translates into CAWSSYRGGNQPQHF.

This clone is a singleton in its sample. The chain couples TRBV29-1 to TRBJ2-7; D unclear. CDR3 length: 11 amino acids. The germline gives CDR1 SQVTM, CDR2 ANQGSEA. V lost 4 bases to trimming and J lost 2 bases, with 6 bases between them. Here the CDR3 reads CSVVGTYEQYF. Written as DNA, the CDR3 is TGCAGCGTTGTGGGCACCTACGAGCAGTACTTC.

This clone was counted between two and nine times. This chain links TRBV4-3 with TRBJ2-7, with D perhaps TRBD2 (5 bases). The V gene's germline CDR1 is LGHNA and CDR2 YSLEER. The V and J ends lost 8 bases and 3 bases respectively, with 14 bases between them. The CDR3 has 13 amino acids. Here the CDR3 DNA reads TGCGCCAGCTCCGCTCTGGGAGACTACGAGCAGTACTTC. Protein product: CASSALGDYEQYF.

This clone was seen more than once but under ten times. The rearrangement links TRBV29-1 to TRBJ2-7; 7 bases agree with TRBD1. The CDR3 has 14 residues. CDR1 and CDR2 from the germline V gene are SQVTM and ANQGSEA. V was clipped by 4 bases and J by 0 bases; unmatched bases: 6. The CDR3 region has the DNA TGCAGCGTTGTGGGGACAGCAAGCTCCTACGAGCAGTACTTC. Its translation: CSVVGTASSYEQYF.

This clone appeared a few times. The J gene is TRBJ2-1, the V gene TRBV30; TRBD2 aligns across 14 bases. The CDR3 contains 19 residues. J was trimmed by 3 bases and V by 1 base; bases with no gene match: 11. CDR1 and CDR2 from the germline V gene are GTSNPN and SVGIG (reference sequence). The CDR3 protein is CAWSGRYIGLAGGYNEQFF. DNA for the CDR3: TGTGCCTGGAGTGGCAGATATATAGGACTAGCGGGGGGCTACAATGAGCAGTTCTTC. Full variable domain (missing parts from reference TRBV30 and TRBJ2-1): SQTIHQWPATLVQPVGSPLSLECTVEGTSNPNLYWYRQAAGRGLQLLFYSVGIGQISSEVPQNLSASRPQDRQFILSSKKLLLSDSGFYLCAWSGRYIGLAGGYNEQFFGPGTRLTVL.

This clone showed up just a few times. V gene TRBV30 combines with J gene TRBJ1-5, with 8 positions matching TRBD1. CDR1 is GTSNPN and CDR2 is SVGIG in the germline V gene (reference sequence). The V segment lost 3 bases and the J segment 3 bases; nucleotides outside the gene matches: 7. This CDR3 contains 15 residues. The CDR3 spells CAWRGPGGLNQPQHF. In DNA form, the CDR3 reads TGTGCCTGGAGAGGGCCAGGGGGCCTCAATCAGCCCCAGCATTTT. Variable domain in full (rest from reference TRBV30 and TRBJ1-5): SQTIHQWPATLVQPVGSPLSLECTVEGTSNPNLYWYRQAAGRGLQLLFYSVGIGQISSEVPQNLSASRPQDRQFILSSKKLLLSDSGFYLCAWRGPGGLNQPQHFGDGTRLSIL.

The chain employs TRBV4-3 and TRBJ2-1; 7 positions match TRBD2. Germline CDR1 LGHNA, CDR2 YSLEER. After removal of 1 base from V and 5 bases from J, the junction contained 5 bases not matched to a gene. The CDR3 consists of 15 residues. The CDR3 DNA sequence: TGCGCCAGCAGCCAAGGGGAGGGCTTTGACAATGAGCAGTTCTTC. This sequence encodes CASSQGEGFDNEQFF.

This clone was counted between two and nine times. The chain combines TRBV5-1 with TRBJ2-7; TRBD1 agrees at 9 bases. CDR3 length equals 14 residues. From germline, CDR1 is SGHRS and CDR2 YFSETQ. Unmatched junction bases numbered 5, after V lost 7 bases and J lost 0 bases. The CDR3 region has the DNA TGCGCCAGCGGACAGGGGATGAGCTCCTACGAGCAGTACTTC. Residues: CASGQGMSSYEQYF.

The chain has TRBV28 and TRBJ1-2, with D maybe TRBD1 (6 bases). The CDR3 is 15 residues long. The germline V gene encodes CDR1 MDHEN and CDR2 SYDVKM. The V and J ends lost 6 bases and 7 bases respectively, with 21 bases between them. CDR3 coding DNA: TGTGCCAGCAGCCCTGGACAGTACGGGTCATTTGGCTACACCTTC. Translated: CASSPGQYGSFGYTF.

This chain connects TRBV5-4 to TRBJ1-1; D call uncertain. Germline V gene lookup returns CDR1 SGHNT and CDR2 YYREEE (reference sequence). The CDR3 is 13 residues long. Deletions cut 4 bases from V and 1 base from J, with 8 bases between. The chain's CDR3 is CASSPTPNTEAFF. Written as DNA, the CDR3 is TGTGCCAGCAGCCCTACTCCGAACACTGAAGCTTTCTTT.

This clone was detected only once. The chain uses TRBV6-1 and TRBJ1-5; D perhaps matches TRBD1 (6 bases). The ends were cut back, 6 bases at V and 6 bases at J, with 12 bases in the middle. This CDR3 region has 13 residues. The V gene's germline CDR1 is MNHNS and CDR2 SASEGT. CDR3 in amino acids: CASRPVQGQPQHF. CDR3 DNA sequence: TGTGCCAGCAGGCCAGTACAGGGTCAGCCCCAGCATTTT.

This clone has a handful of counts. The chain combines TRBV4-2 with TRBJ1-1, with a weak D call TRBD1 (5 bases). CDR3 length equals 15 residues. Germline V gene sequence: CDR1 LGHNA, CDR2 YNFKEQ. V was shortened by 1 base and J by 4 bases, with 13 bases between the two germline ends. CDR3 region: CASSQVWGASTEAFF. CDR3 nucleotide sequence: TGTGCCAGCAGCCAAGTTTGGGGCGCGAGCACTGAAGCTTTCTTT.

This clone was found a few times. V gene TRBV6-4 combines with J gene TRBJ2-3; maybe TRBD1 (6 bases). Germline CDR1 MRHNA, CDR2 SNTAGT. CDR3 length: 15 amino acids. The V end lost 6 bases, the J end lost 0 bases, and 13 bases lay between the germline ends. The chain's CDR3 is CASRPGQLSTDTQYF. The CDR3 DNA sequence: TGTGCCAGCAGACCGGGACAACTTAGCACAGATACGCAGTATTTT.